The 27 T cell receptor beta chains presented below share a single source sample, sequenced in a study of shared clonotypes between healthy human individuals. The repertoire was sequenced with immunoSEQ multiplex PCR; TCRdb's copy has only in-frame clones and lacks some. The table shows 2 million to 3 million clones, with 80% to 95% occurring only once. Sequenced material: naive CD4+ T cells from PBMCs. The subset: CD45RA+ positively selected. Every receptor here comes from a man younger than 35 in good health. Some clones in this sample may be carry-over from other donors' samples.

The chain has TRBV19 and TRBJ2-3; TRBD1 agrees at 9 bases. The V gene end was trimmed by 5 bases and the J gene end by 1 base; junction bases not matched to a gene: 4. The germline CDR1 and CDR2 sequences are LNHDA and SQIVND (reference sequence). The CDR3 totals 15 residues. This CDR3 is CASSQDRGGTDTQYF. In nucleotides, the CDR3 is TGTGCCAGTAGTCAGGACAGGGGCGGCACAGATACGCAGTATTTT.

The V call is TRBV13, the J call TRBJ1-2; 9 bases fit TRBD1. Germline assignment: CDR1 PRHDT and CDR2 FYEKMQ (reference sequence). The CDR3 has 15 residues. V dropped 5 bases and J dropped 8; count of bases not matched to a gene: 12. For the CDR3, the DNA is TGTGCCAGCAGCCGCATTGCGGACAGGGGAGGAGGCTACACCTTC. This sequence encodes CASSRIADRGGGYTF.

The chain uses TRBV5-5 and TRBJ2-2; 12 bases line up with TRBD2. Trimming removed 4 bases from V and 7 bases from J; junction bases left unmatched: 11. The CDR3 is 17 residues long. From germline, CDR1 is SGHKS and CDR2 YYEKEE (reference sequence). The CDR3 DNA is TGTGCCAGCAGCCCCCAGACTAGCGGGAGTTCGGGCGGGGAGCTGTTTTTT. Its translation: CASSPQTSGSSGGELFF.

This clone was detected once. V gene TRBV7-3 combines with J gene TRBJ1-1, with no clear D. Germline CDR1 and CDR2: SGHTA and FQGTGA. The CDR3 is 13 amino acids. V was cut by 3 bases and J by 8 bases, with 13 bases left in between. CDR3 bases: TGTGCCAGCAGCTTGTCCCCCTCCGTCGAAGCTTTCTTT. This translates into CASSLSPSVEAFF. Full variable domain (remainder filled in from reference TRBV7-3 and TRBJ1-1): GAGVSQTPSNKVTEKGKYVELRCDPISGHTALYWYRQSLGQGPEFLIYFQGTGAADDSGLPNDRFFAVRPEGSVSTLKIQRTERGDSAVYLCASSLSPSVEAFFGQGTRLTVV.

The J gene is TRBJ2-1, the V gene TRBV4-2; D is perhaps TRBD1 or TRBD2 (5 bases each). CDR1 is LGHNA and CDR2 is YNFKEQ in the germline V gene. There are 14 residues in the CDR3. Trimming took off 4 bases at V and 10 bases at J, with 17 bases between the two ends. The DNA for the CDR3 is TGTGCCAGCAGCCCACGAGGGAAGAGGGGCGAGCAGTTCTTC. Protein sequence: CASSPRGKRGEQFF.

Note on this clone: The sample contains more than one DNA sequence encoding this CDR3. The chain uses TRBV18 and TRBJ1-5; D possibly corresponds to TRBD1 (5 bases). Trimming removed 3 bases at V and 7 bases at J, with 13 bases between. The germline CDR1 and CDR2 sequences are KGHSH and LQKENI. The CDR3 spans 14 residues. The CDR3: CASSPGAGDQPQHF. The CDR3 DNA is TGTGCCAGCTCACCTGGGGCGGGCGACCAGCCCCAGCATTTT. The full variable domain, rest sourced from reference TRBV18 and TRBJ1-5, is NAGVMQNPRHLVRRRGQEARLRCSPMKGHSHVYWYRQLPEEGLKFMVYLQKENIIDESGMPKERFSAEFPKEGPSILRIQQVVRGDSAAYFCASSPGAGDQPQHFGDGTRLSIL.

With regard to this clone: Other DNA variants within this sample encode the same CDR3. This chain links TRBV11-3 with TRBJ2-7; a weak D match, TRBD2 (6 bases). The CDR3 runs to 15 residues. V lost 1 base and J lost 1, with 11 bases in between. In germline, CDR1 is SGHNT, CDR2 YENEEA. CDR3 region: CASSLGGAGSYEQYF. The DNA of the CDR3 is TGTGCCAGCAGCTTAGGGGGCGCGGGATCCTACGAGCAGTACTTC. Looking up the rest from reference TRBV11-3 and TRBJ2-7 gives the full variable domain: EAGVVQSPRYKIIEKKQPVAFWCNPISGHNTLYWYLQNLGQGPELLIRYENEEAVDDSQLPKDRFSAERLKGVDSTLKIQPAELGDSAVYLCASSLGGAGSYEQYFGPGTRLTVT.

The chain is built from TRBV5-8 and TRBJ2-5, with a tentative D call TRBD1 (7 bases). Germline V gene sequence: CDR1 SGHTS, CDR2 YDEGEE. The CDR3 covers 18 residues. Trimming pared 1 base from V and 5 bases from J, leaving 24 bases between. The CDR3 reads CASSLRSRGDVMLETQYF. The CDR3, as DNA: TGTGCCAGCAGCTTGCGCTCCAGGGGGGATGTCATGTTGGAGACCCAGTACTTC.

The chain combines TRBV5-4 with TRBJ2-1; unclear D gene. V lost 2 bases and J lost 5, with 14 bases in between. This CDR3 comprises 15 residues. Germline-derived CDR1 and CDR2 are SGHNT and YYREEE (reference sequence). CDR3 region: CASSFRQVGHNEQFF. The DNA for the CDR3 is TGTGCCAGCAGCTTCCGGCAGGTAGGCCACAATGAGCAGTTCTTC. Combining the CDR3 with reference TRBV5-4 and TRBJ2-1 gives the whole variable domain ETGVTQSPTHLIKTRGQQVTLRCSSQSGHNTVSWYQQALGQGPQFIFQYYREEENGRGNFPPRFSGLQFPNYSSELNVNALELDDSALYLCASSFRQVGHNEQFFGPGTRLTVL.

The chain recombines TRBV7-9 with TRBJ2-2; D remains ambiguous. V lost 2 bases, J lost 7 bases, and 8 bases lay in between. CDR3 length equals 13 residues. Germline values: CDR1 SEHNR, CDR2 FQNEAQ (reference sequence). The CDR3 DNA reads as TGTGCCAGCAGCTTAATGTCGGACGGGGAGCTGTTTTTT. Amino acid sequence: CASSLMSDGELFF. Supplemented by reference TRBV7-9 and TRBJ2-2, the full variable domain reads DTGVSQNPRHKITKRGQNVTFRCDPISEHNRLYWYRQTLGQGPEFLTYFQNEAQLEKSRLLSDRFSAERPKGSFSTLEIQRTEQGDSAMYLCASSLMSDGELFFGEGSRLTVL.

This rearrangement joins TRBV7-2 to TRBJ2-4; 9 nucleotides agree with TRBD1. The germline V gene has CDR1 SGHTA and CDR2 FQGNSA. The length of the CDR3 is 15 residues. After removal of 5 bases from V and 7 bases from J, the junction contained 9 bases not matched to a gene. CDR3 in DNA: TGTGCCAGCAGCCCACAACAGGGGGCATTTAACATTCAGTACTTC. This encodes CASSPQQGAFNIQYF.

V is TRBV30 and J is TRBJ2-7; no clear D. The V end lost 0 bases, the J end lost 1 base, and 19 bases lay between the germline ends. The CDR3 spans 17 residues. From germline, CDR1 is GTSNPN and CDR2 SVGIG (reference sequence). The CDR3 is CAWSVGFGGPISYEQYF. The CDR3 DNA is TGTGCCTGGAGTGTAGGGTTTGGCGGACCGATTTCCTACGAGCAGTACTTC. Supplemented by reference TRBV30 and TRBJ2-7, the full variable domain reads SQTIHQWPATLVQPVGSPLSLECTVEGTSNPNLYWYRQAAGRGLQLLFYSVGIGQISSEVPQNLSASRPQDRQFILSSKKLLLSDSGFYLCAWSVGFGGPISYEQYFGPGTRLTVT.

The chain couples TRBV5-5 to TRBJ1-2; D not certain. This CDR3 has 13 amino acids. The V end was cut by 2 bases, the J end by 5 bases, with 10 bases between. Germline CDR1 and CDR2: SGHKS and YYEKEE (reference sequence). CDR3 sequence reads: CASSFRQEYGYTF. For the CDR3, the DNA is TGTGCCAGCAGCTTCCGGCAGGAGTATGGCTACACCTTC. The full variable domain, its missing parts supplied by reference TRBV5-5 and TRBJ1-2, is DAGVTQSPTHLIKTRGQQVTLRCSPISGHKSVSWYQQVLGQGPQFIFQYYEKEERGRGNFPDRFSARQFPNYSSELNVNALLLGDSALYLCASSFRQEYGYTFGSGTRLTVV.

Regarding this clone: Different DNA sequences within this sample yield the same CDR3. J is TRBJ1-5 and V is TRBV6-5; 9 nucleotides match TRBD1. Germline V lookup: CDR1 MNHEY, CDR2 SVGAGI. J gave up 7 bases and V 5 bases, and 6 bases lay outside the gene matches. The CDR3 is 14 amino acids. The CDR3 spells CASSPDRGGQPQHF. Here the CDR3 DNA reads TGTGCCAGCAGTCCGGACAGGGGAGGCCAGCCCCAGCATTTT.

J is TRBJ2-7 and V is TRBV27; D is unresolved. With 4 bases removed from V and 6 bases from J, the gap between germline ends came to 10 bases. Germline V gene sequence: CDR1 MNHEY, CDR2 SMNVEV (reference sequence). The CDR3 spans 12 residues. This CDR3 is CASSWNSGEQYF. CDR3 DNA sequence: TGTGCCAGCAGTTGGAATTCCGGCGAGCAGTACTTC.

With respect to this clone: This may stem from a read error, because a much larger clone lies one nucleotide away. Other nucleotide sequences from this sample produce the same CDR3. The chain couples TRBV11-3 to TRBJ2-3, with D uncertain. Germline V gene lookup returns CDR1 SGHNT and CDR2 YENEEA. This CDR3 spans 12 amino acids. Deletions cut 3 bases from V and 3 bases from J, with 4 bases between. The chain's CDR3 is CASSFGTDTQYF. For the CDR3, the DNA is TGTGCCAGCAGCTTCGGGACAGATACGCAGTATTTT.

This clone was seen only once. This chain connects TRBV19 to TRBJ1-4; no clear D gene. V lost 9 bases and J lost 0, with 8 bases in between. Germline V lookup: CDR1 LNHDA, CDR2 SQIVND (reference sequence). The CDR3 has 13 amino acids. The chain's CDR3 is CASSRATNEKLFF. The DNA of the CDR3 is TGTGCCAGCTCGCGGGCAACTAATGAAAAACTGTTTTTT.

This clone was counted a few times. This chain connects TRBV5-1 to TRBJ1-5, with 9 nucleotides matching TRBD1. Trimming at V came to 2 bases and at J to 5 bases, leaving 14 bases not matched to a gene. The CDR3 sequence is 18 residues long. CDR1 SGHRS and CDR2 YFSETQ come from the germline V gene. CDR3 in amino acids: CASSLSPGGTGSHQPQHF. As DNA, the CDR3 is TGCGCCAGCAGCTTATCACCCGGGGGGACAGGGTCGCATCAGCCCCAGCATTTT.

The gene calls are TRBV28 and TRBJ2-5; D could derive from TRBD1 or TRBD2 (6 bases each). The CDR3 contains 14 residues. Germline values: CDR1 MDHEN, CDR2 SYDVKM. V lost 3 bases to trimming and J lost 5 bases, with 13 bases between them. The CDR3 spells CASSFGLGGETQYF. CDR3 nucleotides: TGTGCCAGCAGTTTCGGGCTAGGGGGGGAGACCCAGTACTTC.

J is TRBJ2-3 and V is TRBV7-9; the D gene could be TRBD1 or TRBD2 (5 bases each). CDR3 length: 16 amino acids. Trimming removed 1 base at V and 2 bases at J, with 13 bases between. Germline V gene sequence: CDR1 SEHNR, CDR2 FQNEAQ (reference sequence). DNA of the CDR3: TGTGCCAGCAGCTTAGGAGGGGACCAACACACAGATACGCAGTATTTT. Protein sequence: CASSLGGDQHTDTQYF.

This chain joins TRBV5-4 and TRBJ1-6, with D perhaps TRBD1 (5 bases). Between the trimmed V and J ends, which lost 4 bases and 8 bases, there was a span of 16 bases. This CDR3 is 15 amino acids long. Germline values: CDR1 SGHNT, CDR2 YYREEE (reference sequence). CDR3 residues: CASSRGLLEDSPLHF. CDR3 coding DNA: TGTGCCAGCAGCAGGGGACTCCTAGAGGATTCACCCCTCCACTTT.

The chain carries TRBV19 and TRBJ2-4; 10 positions agree with TRBD1. With V trimmed by 4 bases and J by 4 bases, 4 bases remained unmatched. This CDR3 is 15 amino acids long. CDR1 LNHDA and CDR2 SQIVND come from the germline V gene (reference sequence). The CDR3 here is CASSTPGQGKNIQYF. The DNA for the CDR3 is TGTGCCAGTAGTACCCCGGGACAGGGGAAAAACATTCAGTACTTC.

This clone was detected once. The rearrangement joins TRBV7-3 to TRBJ2-1, with D hard to call. Germline CDR1 reads SGHTA; CDR2 reads FQGTGA. Trimming left V 2 bases short and J 2 bases short, with 10 bases between. The CDR3 consists of 15 residues. The chain's CDR3 is CASSLQASPYNEQFF. The CDR3 region has the DNA TGTGCCAGCAGCTTACAAGCGTCCCCCTACAATGAGCAGTTCTTC.

The chain is built from TRBV28 and TRBJ2-1; no firm D call. The CDR3 spans 14 residues. V was clipped by 2 bases and J by 4 bases, with 9 bases between them. The germline V gene has CDR1 MDHEN and CDR2 SYDVKM. The CDR3 nucleotides read TGTGCCAGCAGTTTAATAGGTGGTTACAATGAGCAGTTCTTC. Protein product: CASSLIGGYNEQFF. Full variable domain (outside the CDR3, taken from reference TRBV28 and TRBJ2-1): DVKVTQSSRYLVKRTGEKVFLECVQDMDHENMFWYRQDPGLGLRLIYFSYDVKMKEKGDIPEGYSVSREKKERFSLILESASTNQTSMYLCASSLIGGYNEQFFGPGTRLTVL.

Remarks on this clone: The sample holds other DNA sequences that translate to the same CDR3. Here the CDR3 DNA reads TGTGCCAGCAGCCCTGTCAATGAGCAGTTCTTC. Its translation is CASSPVNEQFF. The J gene is TRBJ2-1, the V gene TRBV28; D unclear. Germline V gene sequence: CDR1 MDHEN, CDR2 SYDVKM. The CDR3 runs to 11 residues. The V and J ends lost 6 bases and 6 bases respectively, with 6 bases between them.

The chain joins TRBV10-3 to TRBJ1-1; weak D call: TRBD1 (5 bases). CDR1 is ENHRY, CDR2 SYGVKD, per germline. V lost 6 bases and J 0 bases, leaving 11 bases between the germline ends. The CDR3 runs 14 residues. CDR3 sequence reads: CAIRRGFMNTEAFF. Here the CDR3 DNA reads TGTGCCATCAGGCGGGGGTTTATGAACACTGAAGCTTTCTTT.

The chain uses TRBV19 and TRBJ2-6, with D tentatively TRBD1 or TRBD2 (5 bases each). V lost 10 bases to trimming and J lost 0 bases, with 13 bases between them. From germline, CDR1 is LNHDA and CDR2 SQIVND (reference sequence). The CDR3 runs 15 residues. Here the CDR3 reads CAIRGAGSGANVLTF. CDR3 nucleotides: TGTGCCATAAGGGGAGCTGGCTCTGGGGCCAACGTCCTGACTTTC. Filled out from reference TRBV19 and TRBJ2-6, the complete variable domain reads DGGITQSPKYLFRKEGQNVTLSCEQNLNHDAMYWYRQDPGQGLRLIYYSQIVNDFQKGDIAEGYSVSREKKESFPLTVTSAQKNPTAFYLCAIRGAGSGANVLTFGAGSRLTVL.